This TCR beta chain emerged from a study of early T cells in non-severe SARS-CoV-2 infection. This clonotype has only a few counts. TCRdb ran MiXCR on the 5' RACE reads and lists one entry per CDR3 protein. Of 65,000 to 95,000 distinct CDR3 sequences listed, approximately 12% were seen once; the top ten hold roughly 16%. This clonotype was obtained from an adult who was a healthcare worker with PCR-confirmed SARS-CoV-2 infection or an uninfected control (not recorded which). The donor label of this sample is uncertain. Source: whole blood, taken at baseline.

As DNA, the CDR3 is TGTGCCAGCAGTCGGACAGGACTCGGCAATCAGCCCCAGCATTTT. It translates to CASSRTGLGNQPQHF. The J gene is TRBJ1-5, the V gene TRBV12-3 or TRBV12-4; 7 nucleotides align to TRBD1. The CDR3 is 15 residues long. With V trimmed by 5 bases and J by 2 bases, 6 bases remained unmatched.